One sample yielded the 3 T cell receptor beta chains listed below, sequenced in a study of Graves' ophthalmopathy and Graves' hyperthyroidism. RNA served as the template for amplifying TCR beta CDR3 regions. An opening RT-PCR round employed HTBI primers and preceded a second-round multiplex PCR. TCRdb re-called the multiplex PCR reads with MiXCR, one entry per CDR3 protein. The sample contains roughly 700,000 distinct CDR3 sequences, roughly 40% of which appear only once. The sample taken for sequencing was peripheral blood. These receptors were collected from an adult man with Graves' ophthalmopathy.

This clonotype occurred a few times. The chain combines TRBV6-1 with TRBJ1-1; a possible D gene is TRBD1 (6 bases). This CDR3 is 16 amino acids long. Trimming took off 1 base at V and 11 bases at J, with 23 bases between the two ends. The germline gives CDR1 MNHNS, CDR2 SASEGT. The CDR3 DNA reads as TGTGCCAGCAGTGAAGAGTTCAGGGGCAGGAGGAAATATGCTTTCTTT. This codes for CASSEEFRGRRKYAFF.

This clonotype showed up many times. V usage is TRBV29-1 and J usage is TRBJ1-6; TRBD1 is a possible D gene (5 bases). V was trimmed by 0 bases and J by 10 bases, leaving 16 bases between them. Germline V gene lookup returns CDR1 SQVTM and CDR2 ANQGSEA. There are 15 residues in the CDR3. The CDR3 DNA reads TGCAGCGTTGAAGATCTTCAGGGTTTGAGATCACCCCTCCACTTT. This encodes CSVEDLQGLRSPLHF.

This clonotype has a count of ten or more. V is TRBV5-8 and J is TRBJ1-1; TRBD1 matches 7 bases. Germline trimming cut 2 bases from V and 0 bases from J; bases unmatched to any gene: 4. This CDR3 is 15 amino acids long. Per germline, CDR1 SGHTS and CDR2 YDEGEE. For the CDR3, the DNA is TGTGCCAGCAGCTTTTGGGACAGCGTGAACACTGAAGCTTTCTTT. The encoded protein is CASSFWDSVNTEAFF. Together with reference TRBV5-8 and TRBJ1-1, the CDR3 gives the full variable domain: EAGVTQSPTHLIKTRGQQATLRCSPISGHTSVYWYQQALGLGLQFLLWYDEGEERNRGNFPPRFSGRQFPNYSSELNVNALELEDSALYLCASSFWDSVNTEAFFGQGTRLTVV.